This T cell receptor beta chain stems from a study of CXCR3-negative and CXCR3-positive naive CD8 T cells. cDNA libraries for TRB were generated by 5' RACE incorporating UMI labels. TCRdb re-called the 5' RACE reads and shows each CDR3 protein once, DNA omitted. This sample contains 75,000 to 95,000 distinct CDR3 sequences. From germline, CDR1 is SQVTM and CDR2 ANQGSEA. The CDR3 sequence is 12 residues long. Input material: naive CXCR3- CD8+ T cells from blood. Subset defined: CD45RO-CCR7+CD27+CD95- naive CD8+ T cells lacking CXCR3 (TNR3-). This TCR derives from a human donor in good health. Some clones in this sample may be carry-over from other donors' samples. V is TRBV29-1 and J is TRBJ2-5; lacking DNA, the TRBD2 call made by TCRdb goes unchecked. CDR3 region: CSAIQLGETQYF.